This T cell receptor (beta chain) was identified in a study of blood T cell repertoires in COVID-19. The CDR3 length is 12 residues. V was pared by 10 bases and J by 8 bases, with 17 bases between. The germline gives CDR1 WNHNN, CDR2 SYGVQD (reference sequence). Only in-frame clones appear in the TCRdb table, and some are missing; sequencing was by immunoSEQ multiplex PCR. The table includes about 220,000 clones, more than 65% detected once. This chain joins TRBV10-1 and TRBJ1-2; D is undetermined. The sequence was collected from a man aged 50-60 years with active or convalescent COVID-19. Sequencing was carried out using peripheral blood. The CDR3, as DNA: TGCGCCACCGAGGCCTTTTCTCGGGGCTACACCTTC. Translating it yields CATEAFSRGYTF.